This TCR beta chain derives from a study of blood T cells in healthy people across ages. Points from the study as a whole: Higher diversity, along with more naive CD4+ cells, distinguished long-lived donors from aged donors. Lack of knowledge of donor CMV status possibly confounded expanded clonotype changes.

A sample-barcoded 5' primer and a J-beta primer mix were used in a second PCR of about 7 to 12 cycles. Each CDR3 protein gets one entry after TCRdb re-called the 5' RACE reads with MiXCR. In the table there are roughly 860,000 distinct CDR3 sequences, roughly 60% of which are singletons. As regards this clonotype: Its antigen remains unknown.

The CDR3 consists of 15 residues. Trimming cost V 3 bases and J 2 bases, with 11 bases left between them. From germline, CDR1 is SGHTA and CDR2 FQGTGA. This chain links TRBV7-3 with TRBJ2-1, with D unresolved. This TCR was sampled from a man younger than 40 in good health. The sample was blood. As DNA, the CDR3 is TGTGCCAGCAGCTTTGTAAAGGGCACCTACAATGAGCAGTTCTTC. It encodes CASSFVKGTYNEQFF.